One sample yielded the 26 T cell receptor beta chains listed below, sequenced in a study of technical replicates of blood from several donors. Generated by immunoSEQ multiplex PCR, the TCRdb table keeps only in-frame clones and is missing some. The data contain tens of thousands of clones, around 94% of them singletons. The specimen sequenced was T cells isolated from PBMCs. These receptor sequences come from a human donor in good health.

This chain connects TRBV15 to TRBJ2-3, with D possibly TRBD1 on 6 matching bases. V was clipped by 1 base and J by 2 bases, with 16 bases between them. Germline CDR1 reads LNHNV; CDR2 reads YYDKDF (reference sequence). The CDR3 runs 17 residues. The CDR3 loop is CATSRGYQGKTTDTQYF. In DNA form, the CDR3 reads TGTGCCACCAGCAGAGGATACCAGGGGAAAACCACAGATACGCAGTATTTT.

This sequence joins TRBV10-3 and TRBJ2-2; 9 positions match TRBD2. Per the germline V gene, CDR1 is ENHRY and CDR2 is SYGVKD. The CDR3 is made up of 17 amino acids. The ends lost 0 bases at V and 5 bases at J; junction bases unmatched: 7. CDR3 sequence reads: CAISESGLLAGTGELFF. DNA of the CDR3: TGTGCCATCAGTGAGTCAGGGCTTCTAGCGGGGACCGGGGAGCTGTTTTTT.

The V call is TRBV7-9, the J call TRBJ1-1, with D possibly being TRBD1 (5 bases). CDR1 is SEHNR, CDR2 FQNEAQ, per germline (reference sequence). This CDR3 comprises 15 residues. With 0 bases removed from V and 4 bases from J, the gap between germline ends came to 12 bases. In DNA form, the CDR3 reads TGTGCCAGCAGCTTAGCCAGGGTGTTGGGCACTGAAGCTTTCTTT. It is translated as CASSLARVLGTEAFF.

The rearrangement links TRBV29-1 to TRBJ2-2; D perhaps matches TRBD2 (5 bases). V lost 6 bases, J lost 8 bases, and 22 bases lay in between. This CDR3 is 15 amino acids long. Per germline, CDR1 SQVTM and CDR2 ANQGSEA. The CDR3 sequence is CSVLPSTTPGGELFF. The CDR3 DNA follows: TGCAGCGTCTTGCCCTCCACTACTCCGGGGGGGGAGCTGTTTTTT.

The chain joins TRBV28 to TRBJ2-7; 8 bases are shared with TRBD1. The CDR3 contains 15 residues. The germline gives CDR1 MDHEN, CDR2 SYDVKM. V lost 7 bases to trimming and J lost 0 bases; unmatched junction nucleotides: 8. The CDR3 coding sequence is TGTGCCAGCACGGCAGGGGGCGCGAGCTCCTACGAGCAGTACTTC. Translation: CASTAGGASSYEQYF.

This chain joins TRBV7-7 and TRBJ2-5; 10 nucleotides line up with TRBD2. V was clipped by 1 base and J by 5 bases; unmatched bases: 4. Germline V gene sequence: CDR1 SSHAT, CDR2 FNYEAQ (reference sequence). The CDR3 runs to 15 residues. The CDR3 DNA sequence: TGTGCCAGCAGCTTAGATCTAGCGGGAGTGGAGACCCAGTACTTC. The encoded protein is CASSLDLAGVETQYF.

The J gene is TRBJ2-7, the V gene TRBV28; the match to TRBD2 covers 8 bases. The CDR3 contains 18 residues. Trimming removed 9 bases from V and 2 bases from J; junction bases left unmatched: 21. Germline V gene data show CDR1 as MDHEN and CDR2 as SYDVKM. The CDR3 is CASSKPLADRTWTYEQYF. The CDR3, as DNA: TGTGCCAGTTCAAAACCACTAGCGGATCGGACTTGGACCTACGAGCAGTACTTC.

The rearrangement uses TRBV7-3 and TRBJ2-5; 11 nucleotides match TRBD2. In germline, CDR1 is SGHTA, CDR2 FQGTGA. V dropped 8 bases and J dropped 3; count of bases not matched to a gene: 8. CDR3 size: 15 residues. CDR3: CASAGVAGGEETQYF. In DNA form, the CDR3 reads TGTGCCAGCGCCGGGGTAGCGGGGGGGGAAGAGACCCAGTACTTC.

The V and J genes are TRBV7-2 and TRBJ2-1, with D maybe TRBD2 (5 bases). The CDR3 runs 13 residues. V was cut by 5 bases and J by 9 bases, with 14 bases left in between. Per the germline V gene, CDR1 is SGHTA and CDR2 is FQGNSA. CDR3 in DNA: TGTGCCAGCAGCGCCTCTAGCAACGTTGAGCAGTTCTTC. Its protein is CASSASSNVEQFF. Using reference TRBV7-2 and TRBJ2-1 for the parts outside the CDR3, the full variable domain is GAGVSQSPSNKVTEKGKDVELRCDPISGHTALYWYRQSLGQGLEFLIYFQGNSAPDKSGLPSDRFSAERTGGSVSTLTIQRTQQEDSAVYLCASSASSNVEQFFGPGTRLTVL.

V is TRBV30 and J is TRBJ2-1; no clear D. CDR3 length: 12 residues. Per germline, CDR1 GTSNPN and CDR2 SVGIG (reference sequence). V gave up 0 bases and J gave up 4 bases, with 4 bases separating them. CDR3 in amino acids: CAWSVQYNEQFF. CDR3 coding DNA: TGTGCCTGGAGTGTACAATACAATGAGCAGTTCTTC.

The CDR3 here is CASTRNTEAFF. DNA for the CDR3: TGTGCCAGCACGCGGAACACTGAAGCTTTCTTT. The gene calls are TRBV28 and TRBJ1-1; D is undetermined. CDR3 size: 11 residues. Trimming cost V 7 bases and J 1 base, with 4 bases left between them. CDR1 is MDHEN, CDR2 SYDVKM, per germline.

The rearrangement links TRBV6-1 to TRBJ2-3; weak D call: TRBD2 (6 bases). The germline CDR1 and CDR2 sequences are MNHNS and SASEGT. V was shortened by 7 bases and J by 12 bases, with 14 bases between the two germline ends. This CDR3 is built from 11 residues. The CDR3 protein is CASMGWRDQYF. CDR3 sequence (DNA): TGTGCCAGCATGGGGTGGAGGGATCAGTATTTT.

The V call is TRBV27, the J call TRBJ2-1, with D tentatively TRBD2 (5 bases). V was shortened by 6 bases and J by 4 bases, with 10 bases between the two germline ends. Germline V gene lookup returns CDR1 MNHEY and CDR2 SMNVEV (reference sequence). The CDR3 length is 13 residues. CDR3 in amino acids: CASSMTIYNEQFF. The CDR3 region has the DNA TGTGCCAGCAGCATGACTATTTACAATGAGCAGTTCTTC.

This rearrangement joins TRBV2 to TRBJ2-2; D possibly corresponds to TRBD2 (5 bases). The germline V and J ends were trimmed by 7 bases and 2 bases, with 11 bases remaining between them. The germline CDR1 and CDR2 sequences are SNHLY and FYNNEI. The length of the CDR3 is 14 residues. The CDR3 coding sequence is TGTGCCAGCAAAGAGGGTTCCAACACCGGGGAGCTGTTTTTT. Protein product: CASKEGSNTGELFF.

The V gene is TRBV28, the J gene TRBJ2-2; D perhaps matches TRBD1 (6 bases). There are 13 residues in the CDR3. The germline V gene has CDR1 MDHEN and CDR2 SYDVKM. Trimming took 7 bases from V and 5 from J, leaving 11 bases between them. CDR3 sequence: CASTLRGTGELFF. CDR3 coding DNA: TGTGCCAGCACCCTAAGGGGGACCGGGGAGCTGTTTTTT.

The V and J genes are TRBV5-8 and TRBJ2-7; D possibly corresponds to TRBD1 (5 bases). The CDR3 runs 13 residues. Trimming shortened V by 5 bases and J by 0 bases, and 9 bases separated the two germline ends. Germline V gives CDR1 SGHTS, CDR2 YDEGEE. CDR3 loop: CASRYRLSYEQYF. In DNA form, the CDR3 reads TGTGCCAGCAGGTACAGGCTCTCCTACGAGCAGTACTTC.

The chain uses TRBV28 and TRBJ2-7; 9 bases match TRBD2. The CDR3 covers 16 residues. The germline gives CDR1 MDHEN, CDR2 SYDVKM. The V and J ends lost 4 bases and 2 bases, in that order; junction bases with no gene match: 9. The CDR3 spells CASSSPGAGGPYEQYF. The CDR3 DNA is TGTGCCAGCAGTTCCCCGGGAGCGGGAGGCCCCTACGAGCAGTACTTC. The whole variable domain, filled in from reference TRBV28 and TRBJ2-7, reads DVKVTQSSRYLVKRTGEKVFLECVQDMDHENMFWYRQDPGLGLRLIYFSYDVKMKEKGDIPEGYSVSREKKERFSLILESASTNQTSMYLCASSSPGAGGPYEQYFGPGTRLTVT.

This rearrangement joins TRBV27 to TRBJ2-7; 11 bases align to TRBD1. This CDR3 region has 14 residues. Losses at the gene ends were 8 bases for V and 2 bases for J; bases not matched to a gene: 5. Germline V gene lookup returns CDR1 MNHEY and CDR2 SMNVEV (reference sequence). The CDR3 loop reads CASGWGQGAYEQYF. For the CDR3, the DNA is TGTGCCAGCGGATGGGGACAGGGGGCCTACGAGCAGTACTTC.

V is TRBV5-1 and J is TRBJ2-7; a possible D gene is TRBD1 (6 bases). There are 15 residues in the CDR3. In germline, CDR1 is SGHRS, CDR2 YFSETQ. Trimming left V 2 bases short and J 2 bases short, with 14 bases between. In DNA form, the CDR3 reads TGCGCCAGCAGCTTATCCGGGACAAGGCCCTACGAGCAGTACTTC. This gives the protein CASSLSGTRPYEQYF.

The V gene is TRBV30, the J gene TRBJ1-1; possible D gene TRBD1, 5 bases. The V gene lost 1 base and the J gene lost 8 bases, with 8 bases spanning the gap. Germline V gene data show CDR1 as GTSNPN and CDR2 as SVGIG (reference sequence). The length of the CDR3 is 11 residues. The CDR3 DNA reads TGTGCCTGGAGTGGCAGGACAGAAGCTTTCTTT. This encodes CAWSGRTEAFF.

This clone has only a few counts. CDR3 DNA sequence: TGTGCCAGCAGCTTCGGGGACATGAACACTGAAGCTTTCTTT. Protein: CASSFGDMNTEAFF. The V call is TRBV7-9, the J call TRBJ1-1; D is possibly TRBD1 (6 bases). The CDR3 spans 14 residues. V was shortened by 3 bases and J by 0 bases, with 8 bases between the two germline ends. Germline CDR1 and CDR2: SEHNR and FQNEAQ (reference sequence).

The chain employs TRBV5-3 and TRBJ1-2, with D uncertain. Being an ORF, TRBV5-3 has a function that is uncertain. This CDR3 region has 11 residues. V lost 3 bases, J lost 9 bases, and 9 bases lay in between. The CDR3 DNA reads TGTGCCAGAAGCTCTCGCGGGTGCTACACCTTC. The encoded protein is CARSSRGCYTF.

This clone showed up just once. The CDR3, as DNA: TGCGCCAGCAGCTTTAGCGGGAGCTCATATGCTGAGCAGTTCTTC. Encoded protein: CASSFSGSSYAEQFF. V and J are TRBV5-1 and TRBJ2-1; 9 bases fit TRBD2. With 2 bases clipped from V and 9 bases from J, the junction kept 9 bases outside the gene matches. CDR1 and CDR2 from the germline V gene are SGHRS and YFSETQ. This CDR3 has 15 residues.

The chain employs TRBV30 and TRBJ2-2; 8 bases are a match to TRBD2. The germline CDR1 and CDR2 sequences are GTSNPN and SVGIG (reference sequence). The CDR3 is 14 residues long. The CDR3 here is CACGGGHDTGELFF. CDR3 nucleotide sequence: TGTGCGTGCGGCGGGGGGCATGACACCGGGGAGCTGTTTTTT. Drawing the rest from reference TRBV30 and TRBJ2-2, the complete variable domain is SQTIHQWPATLVQPVGSPLSLECTVEGTSNPNLYWYRQAAGRGLQLLFYSVGIGQISSEVPQNLSASRPQDRQFILSSKKLLLSDSGFYLCACGGGHDTGELFFGEGSRLTVL.

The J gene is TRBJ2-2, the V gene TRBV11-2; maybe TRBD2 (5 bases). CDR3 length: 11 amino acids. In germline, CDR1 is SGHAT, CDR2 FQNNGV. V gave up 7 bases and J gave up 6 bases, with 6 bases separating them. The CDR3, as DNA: TGTGCCAGCAAGAGGGCCGGGGAGCTGTTTTTT. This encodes CASKRAGELFF.

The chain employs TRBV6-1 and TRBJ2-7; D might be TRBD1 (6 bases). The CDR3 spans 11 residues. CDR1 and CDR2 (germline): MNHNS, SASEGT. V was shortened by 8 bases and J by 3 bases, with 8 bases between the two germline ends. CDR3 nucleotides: TGTGCCAGCGGGGACATCTACGAGCAGTACTTC. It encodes CASGDIYEQYF.